The TCR beta chain under discussion was sequenced for a study of blood T cell repertoires in COVID-19. Background on the study: Sites across the United States, Italy and Spain contributed samples from acute and convalescent COVID-19. From T cells, B-cell-depleted T cells, or PBMCs came the material, which was cDNA or gDNA.

About this clone: Other DNA sequences in the same sample also yield this CDR3.

Authors' processing steps: Reference gene primers were amplified, and this amplification served to estimate nucleated cell counts. The method was immunoSEQ multiplex PCR; TCRdb's version includes in-frame clones alone and lacks a portion of them. From that table come the V and J calls and clone size; the DNA was used to work out D and trimming. Altogether 45,000 to 65,000 clones are present, roughly nine tenths being singletons, with the ten largest covering roughly 10%. The source is a man older than 75 with active or convalescent COVID-19. Sequencing was carried out using peripheral blood.

As DNA, the CDR3 is TGTGCCAGCAGTTCGACAGGGAGGTACGAGCAGTACTTC. Its protein is CASSSTGRYEQYF. The gene calls are TRBV5-6 and TRBJ2-7; TRBD1 is a possible D gene (7 bases). V was cut by 5 bases and J by 4 bases, with 13 bases left in between. The germline gives CDR1 SGHDT, CDR2 YYEEEE. The CDR3 runs 13 residues.